The rows below give T cell receptor beta chains drawn from one sample of a study of cytomegalovirus exposure and HLA in healthy donors. TCRdb's copy holds only in-frame clones and misses some; the assay was immunoSEQ multiplex PCR. This sample yields roughly 110,000 clones, of which around 69% are seen a single time; approximately 2.2% belongs to the top ten. Input material: PBMCs. All receptors come from a man between 18 and 35 years old in good health and CMV-seronegative. CDR3s include the opening cysteine and the closing phenylalanine or tryptophan. The D gene is left open where the match is weak. Expanded clones get a size class; other rows say once, few or many, or leave the size out.

CDR3nt,CDR3aa,j_gene,len,d_gene,abundance,v_gene
TGTGCCAGCAGCTTGGGTGGACAGGGTAGTCGGCCCCAGCATTTT,CASSLGGQGSRPQHF,TRBJ1-5,15,TRBD1,few,TRBV5-6
TGTGCCAGCAGTAAACGGACAGGGGCGTTGGGCGAGCAGTACTTC,CASSKRTGALGEQYF,TRBJ2-7,15,TRBD1,-,TRBV6-1
TGTGCCAGCAGCTTCAGCGGGACACACCAAGAGACCCAGTACTTC,CASSFSGTHQETQYF,TRBJ2-5,15,-,-,TRBV7-9
TGTGCCAGCAGAGAGCGGGGGGTATCTTTCTTT,CASRERGVSFF,TRBJ1-1,11,-,many,TRBV6-1
TGTGCCAGCAGCTTAGAGGGGAAACAGGAGGGGAATCAGCCCCAGCATTTT,CASSLEGKQEGNQPQHF,TRBJ1-5,17,-,few,TRBV7-7
TGTGCCAGCTCCCCCACCGGGCTAGCGGGGTGGAATGAGCAGTTCTTC,CASSPTGLAGWNEQFF,TRBJ2-1,16,TRBD2,-,TRBV18
TGTGCCAGCAGCCGCCCTCTAGCGGGGGGTGAAGAGACCCAGTACTTC,CASSRPLAGGEETQYF,TRBJ2-5,16,TRBD2,-,TRBV9
TGTGCCATAAAAAACACCGGGGAGCTGTTTTTT,CAIKNTGELFF,TRBJ2-2,11,-,-,TRBV15
TGTGCCAGCAGTTACTCGGAGACAGGGCGTGGCTACACCTTC,CASSYSETGRGYTF,TRBJ1-2,14,TRBD1,-,TRBV6-5
TGTGCCAGTAGTAGGAGGGGACTTGGAGGTCCCCAGCATTTT,CASSRRGLGGPQHF,TRBJ1-5,14,-,-,TRBV19
TGTGCCAGCAGCCGTCCCGCGGGGGGGGCGCGCAATGAGCAGTTCTTC,CASSRPAGGARNEQFF,TRBJ2-1,16,TRBD2,-,TRBV14
TGTGCCAGCAGATACGACAGGGCTAATTCACCCCTCCACTTT,CASRYDRANSPLHF,TRBJ1-6,14,TRBD1,-,TRBV27
TGTGCCAGCAGCTTGACAGGACCTAATGAAAAACTGTTTTTT,CASSLTGPNEKLFF,TRBJ1-4,14,-,few,TRBV6-5
TGTGCCAGCAGCCAAGTTTCAGGGGACTATGGCTACACCTTC,CASSQVSGDYGYTF,TRBJ1-2,14,-,-,TRBV14
TGCAGCGTCTTACCCTGGAGGGGGCGAGAGACCCAGTACTTC,CSVLPWRGRETQYF,TRBJ2-5,14,-,few,TRBV29-1
TGCGCCAGCAGCCAAGATCTCGGCAGGGTCGGTAACACCGGGGAGCTGTTTTTT,CASSQDLGRVGNTGELFF,TRBJ2-2,18,-,-,TRBV4-3
TGTGCCAGCAGCTCAACTAGTTTAAGCGAGCAGTACTTC,CASSSTSLSEQYF,TRBJ2-7,13,-,-,TRBV5-4
TGCAGCGTTGAAGATAGGAGAGAATCCGCAGATACGCAGTATTTT,CSVEDRRESADTQYF,TRBJ2-3,15,-,-,TRBV29-1
TGTGCCAGCAGCTTGAGCTTTCGTTACGACACTGAAGCTTTCTTT,CASSLSFRYDTEAFF,TRBJ1-1,15,-,-,TRBV7-6
TGTGCCAGCAGCCCGCGACAGGGTTATAATTCACCCCTCCACTTT,CASSPRQGYNSPLHF,TRBJ1-6,15,TRBD1,-,TRBV9
TGTGCCAGCAGCTTAGCCAGGTCGGGGACTGAAGCTTTCTTT,CASSLARSGTEAFF,TRBJ1-1,14,-,-,TRBV7-8
TGTGCCAGCAGCCAAGGGCCGGGGGGGAGCACCGGGGAGCTGTTTTTT,CASSQGPGGSTGELFF,TRBJ2-2,16,TRBD2,-,TRBV4-2
TGTGCCAGCAGCTTAGGAGGCCAGGGGGCCTACGAGCAGTACTTC,CASSLGGQGAYEQYF,TRBJ2-7,15,TRBD1,-,TRBV7-9
TGTGCCAGCAGCGACCGACTTCAGAAAAGGGAAAAACTGTTTTTT,CASSDRLQKREKLFF,TRBJ1-4,15,-,-,TRBV5-4
TGCGCCAGCAGCCAAGTTGGGGGGATCGTTGATGCTTTCTTT,CASSQVGGIVDAFF,TRBJ1-1,14,-,few,TRBV4-3
TGTGCCAGCAGCGAGAGTATTTGGGGAGGCGATGAGCAGTTCTTC,CASSESIWGGDEQFF,TRBJ2-1,15,-,-,TRBV11-2
TGTGCCACCGGGACTAGCGGGTCCAGCTACTACGAGCAGTACTTC,CATGTSGSSYYEQYF,TRBJ2-7,15,TRBD2,few,TRBV5-4
TGTGCCAGCAGCTTACGCGCGGGGGCCGGAGATACGCAGTATTTT,CASSLRAGAGDTQYF,TRBJ2-3,15,-,-,TRBV7-3
TGTGCCAGCAGCTTCGAGGGGAACACCGGGGAGCTGTTTTTT,CASSFEGNTGELFF,TRBJ2-2,14,-,few,TRBV7-9
TGCGCCAGCAGCTTGGCGTTAGGGGGCACCGGGGAGCTGTTTTTT,CASSLALGGTGELFF,TRBJ2-2,15,-,-,TRBV5-1
TGTGCCAGAAATGACTCTGGCTACGAGCAGTACTTC,CARNDSGYEQYF,TRBJ2-7,12,-,-,TRBV5-3
TGCGCCAGCAGCCAAGCCGACAGGGGGAGCACAGATACGCAGTATTTT,CASSQADRGSTDTQYF,TRBJ2-3,16,TRBD1,few,TRBV4-3
TGTGCCAGCAGCGCGACAGGGCTTAGCAATCAGCCCCAGCATTTT,CASSATGLSNQPQHF,TRBJ1-5,15,TRBD1,-,TRBV9
TGTGCCACCGCCAGGCACCCAAGCACAGATACGCAGTATTTT,CATARHPSTDTQYF,TRBJ2-3,14,-,-,TRBV6-6
TGTGCCAGCAGTAAAGACAGAACAGATACGCAGTATTTT,CASSKDRTDTQYF,TRBJ2-3,13,-,few,TRBV2
TGCGCCAGCAGCACAACCCCGGAACAGGTCTACGAGCAGTACTTC,CASSTTPEQVYEQYF,TRBJ2-7,15,-,-,TRBV5-1
TGTGCCAGTAGTAACGGGGGGGAAAAACTGTTTTTT,CASSNGGEKLFF,TRBJ1-4,12,-,-,TRBV19
TGTGCCAGCAGCTCTTTCCGGGGGAACACTGAAGCTTTCTTT,CASSSFRGNTEAFF,TRBJ1-1,14,-,-,TRBV7-9
TGTGCCAGCAGTGAGCAGGACTTACACACCTTC,CASSEQDLHTF,TRBJ1-2,11,-,-,TRBV2
TGTGCCAGCAGCCCCGGGACAGACTCTGGAAACACCATATATTTT,CASSPGTDSGNTIYF,TRBJ1-3,15,TRBD1,-,TRBV9
TGTGCCAGCAGTTCCATTCGCGGGACGGGATACAATGAGCAGTTCTTC,CASSSIRGTGYNEQFF,TRBJ2-1,16,-,-,TRBV28
TGTGCCAGCAGCCCACAGGGGAAGGAGCAGTACTTC,CASSPQGKEQYF,TRBJ2-7,12,TRBD1,-,TRBV5-6
TGCGCCAGCAGCTTGGATTTGAGTGAAAAACTGTTTTTT,CASSLDLSEKLFF,TRBJ1-4,13,-,-,TRBV5-1
TGTGCCGGTCTTGGCGGGGGGGTAAGTAATGAGCAGTTCTTC,CAGLGGGVSNEQFF,TRBJ2-1,14,TRBD2,few,TRBV6-1
TGTGCTAGTGGTCCGGCCTCGGGGTTCGGCTACGAGCAGTACTTC,CASGPASGFGYEQYF,TRBJ2-7,15,-,-,TRBV12-5
TGCGCCAGCAGCCAAGATATCCGGGGAGGGGAGACCCAGTACTTC,CASSQDIRGGETQYF,TRBJ2-5,15,TRBD2,-,TRBV4-3
TGTGCCAGCAGCTTAATCCAGGGGGCGCCGGAAAAACTGTTTTTT,CASSLIQGAPEKLFF,TRBJ1-4,15,TRBD1,-,TRBV7-9
TGTGCCAGCAGCGTCGGACCGGGGGCCTACGAGCAGTACTTC,CASSVGPGAYEQYF,TRBJ2-7,14,-,-,TRBV9
TGTGCCAGTAGTATGGGGCCCGGGGAGCTGTTTTTT,CASSMGPGELFF,TRBJ2-2,12,-,-,TRBV19
TGTGCCACCAGCAGAGTGTGGCGGGGGGGCACAGATACGCAGTATTTT,CATSRVWRGGTDTQYF,TRBJ2-3,16,TRBD2,-,TRBV15
TGTGCCAGCAGGTCTCCGGGACAGGGCGGTACTAATGAAAAACTGTTTTTT,CASRSPGQGGTNEKLFF,TRBJ1-4,17,TRBD1,few,TRBV7-9
TGTGCCAGCTCACCTACCGCAAGCCCATCTCCCGGGGAGCTGTTTTTT,CASSPTASPSPGELFF,TRBJ2-2,16,-,-,TRBV18
TGTGCCAGCCGGCGCCCAACAGGGTCCGAGCAGTACTTC,CASRRPTGSEQYF,TRBJ2-7,13,-,-,TRBV6-5